The 24 T cell receptor beta chains below come from one sample, sequenced in a study of cytomegalovirus exposure and HLA in healthy donors. Amplification used 60 Vbeta primers and 13 Jbeta primers. Profiling relied on immunoSEQ multiplex PCR, and the TCRdb table lists in-frame clones only, not all of them. The repertoire holds under 200,000 clones, 70% to 85% seen once, with 4.4% in the top ten. The material sequenced was PBMCs. These receptors were taken from a woman aged 30 to 39 in good health and CMV-seropositive.

This chain joins TRBV12-1 and TRBJ1-1; whether TRBD1, the table's D call, matches the DNA was not checked. TRBV12-1 is a pseudogene locus. The CDR3 spans 13 residues. DNA of the CDR3: TGTGCCAGCAGCTTCTCCCAGGGTACTGAAGCTTTCTTT. Protein product: CASSFSQGTEAFF.

A few counts support this clone. The chain links TRBV7-9 to TRBJ2-7; 8 nucleotides match TRBD1. The CDR3 consists of 16 residues. Germline V lookup: CDR1 SEHNR, CDR2 FQNEAQ (reference sequence). Losses at the gene ends were 5 bases for V and 0 bases for J; bases not matched to a gene: 9. The CDR3 region is CASSPATGVSSYEQYF. DNA for the CDR3: TGTGCCAGCAGCCCGGCGACAGGGGTCAGCTCCTACGAGCAGTACTTC.

The chain joins TRBV11-2 to TRBJ2-5; possibly TRBD1 for D (5 bases). The J call may be in error: the DNA end matches TRBJ2-7 better. The CDR3 length is 12 residues. Germline lookup yields CDR1 SGHAT and CDR2 FQNNGV. The CDR3 nucleotides read TGTGCCAGCAGCGTGCAGGGCTACGAGCAGTACTTC. Protein product: CASSVQGYEQYF.

The chain recombines TRBV7-6 with TRBJ2-6; the D is unclear. The CDR3 is 17 residues long. V was clipped by 3 bases and J by 1 base, with 13 bases between them. Germline V gene data show CDR1 as SGHVS and CDR2 as FNYEAQ. In nucleotides, the CDR3 is TGTGCCAGCAGCTTGAGAGGCCTAACATCTGGGGCCAACGTCCTGACTTTC. It is translated as CASSLRGLTSGANVLTF.

The sample holds one count of this clone. Other DNA sequences in the same sample also yield this CDR3. V usage is TRBV7-9 and J usage is TRBJ2-7; TRBD2 matches at 11 bases. Per germline, CDR1 SEHNR and CDR2 FQNEAQ (reference sequence). V dropped 1 base and J dropped 0; count of bases not matched to a gene: 2. This CDR3 spans 16 amino acids. The CDR3 spells CASSLVGTSGSYEQYF. The CDR3, as DNA: TGTGCCAGCAGCTTAGTGGGGACTAGCGGCTCCTACGAGCAGTACTTC.

The chain joins TRBV2 to TRBJ2-1; 11 bases match TRBD2. CDR1 and CDR2 (germline): SNHLY, FYNNEI. Trimming cost V 8 bases and J 10 bases; bases outside gene matches: 13. This CDR3 region has 15 residues. The CDR3 DNA sequence: TGTGCCAGCGGGCTGGAGACTAGCGGGAAGGAGGAGCAGTTCTTC. Protein: CASGLETSGKEEQFF.

A few counts support this clone. The V call is TRBV15, the J call TRBJ2-1, with 8 bases identical to TRBD1. The CDR3 length is 14 residues. The ends lost 3 bases at V and 7 bases at J; junction bases unmatched: 5. Per germline, CDR1 LNHNV and CDR2 YYDKDF (reference sequence). CDR3 sequence: CATSRQDRANEQFF. Written as DNA, the CDR3 is TGTGCCACCAGCAGGCAGGACAGGGCGAATGAGCAGTTCTTC.

The V and J genes are TRBV2 and TRBJ2-1; 9 bases fit TRBD2. Germline trimming cut 0 bases from V and 8 bases from J; bases unmatched to any gene: 11. The CDR3 length is 17 residues. Germline V gene data show CDR1 as SNHLY and CDR2 as FYNNEI. CDR3 loop: CASSEALQAGGRDEQFF. The CDR3 DNA follows: TGTGCCAGCAGTGAAGCGCTTCAAGCGGGAGGAAGGGATGAGCAGTTCTTC.

The chain recombines TRBV10-3 with TRBJ2-1; TRBD2 matches at 7 bases. Germline V lookup: CDR1 ENHRY, CDR2 SYGVKD. The junction had 12 bases not matched to a gene; V was cut back by 0 bases and J by 4 bases. The CDR3 covers 18 residues. CDR3 protein: CAISESRGVRGGYNEQFF. The CDR3 bases are TGTGCCATCAGTGAGTCAAGGGGCGTGCGCGGGGGTTACAATGAGCAGTTCTTC.

The chain joins TRBV4-1 to TRBJ1-6, with TRBD1 as a possible D gene (6 bases). Germline V gene lookup returns CDR1 MGHRA and CDR2 YSYEKL. V was pared by 3 bases and J by 0 bases, with 18 bases between. The CDR3 extends over 19 amino acids. This CDR3 is CASSQGAVTTFSYNSPLHF. Here the CDR3 DNA reads TGCGCCAGCAGCCAGGGGGCGGTAACCACTTTCTCCTATAATTCACCCCTCCACTTT.

This chain links TRBV7-2 with TRBJ1-5; D gene ambiguous. Trimming shortened V by 7 bases and J by 4 bases, and 11 bases separated the two germline ends. The CDR3 sequence is 13 residues long. The germline V gene has CDR1 SGHTA and CDR2 FQGNSA. The chain's CDR3 is CASTPRWNQPQHF. CDR3 nucleotide sequence: TGTGCCAGCACCCCCCGGTGGAATCAGCCCCAGCATTTT.

The chain carries TRBV6-5 and TRBJ1-1; D is perhaps TRBD1 (6 bases). Germline-derived CDR1 and CDR2 are MNHEY and SVGAGI. Trimming took 7 bases from V and 5 from J, leaving 20 bases between them. CDR3 length: 15 residues. The CDR3 loop is CASKLGQLVGTEAFF. CDR3 DNA: TGTGCCAGCAAATTGGGACAACTTGTGGGGACTGAAGCTTTCTTT.

This clone showed up just once. V gene TRBV7-9 combines with J gene TRBJ2-3, with a tentative D call TRBD1 (6 bases). Germline V lookup: CDR1 SEHNR, CDR2 FQNEAQ (reference sequence). V lost 3 bases to trimming and J lost 1 base, with 11 bases between them. CDR3 length equals 15 residues. The chain's CDR3 is CASSFVQGRTDTQYF. The CDR3, as DNA: TGTGCCAGCAGCTTTGTACAGGGACGCACAGATACGCAGTATTTT.

This chain connects TRBV11-2 to TRBJ2-7, with D possibly being TRBD2 (6 bases). V was clipped by 5 bases and J by 4 bases, with 12 bases between them. This CDR3 comprises 13 residues. Per the germline V gene, CDR1 is SGHAT and CDR2 is FQNNGV. CDR3: CASSHSGVYEQYF. CDR3 nucleotides: TGTGCCAGCAGCCATTCGGGAGTTTACGAGCAGTACTTC.

The chain recombines TRBV5-1 with TRBJ2-2; TRBD2 matches 8 bases. The CDR3 has 11 residues. The V gene's germline CDR1 is SGHRS and CDR2 YFSETQ. The CDR3 nucleotides read TGCGCTTCGACTAGCGCCGGGGAGCTGTTTTTT. Translation: CASTSAGELFF.

V is TRBV30 and J is TRBJ2-7, with TRBD2 as a possible D gene (6 bases). There are 14 residues in the CDR3. Looked up from germline, CDR1 is GTSNPN and CDR2 is SVGIG (reference sequence). Trimming took 0 bases from V and 3 from J, leaving 12 bases between them. This CDR3 reads CAWSVGAGIYEQYF. CDR3 sequence (DNA): TGTGCCTGGAGTGTTGGTGCGGGGATCTACGAGCAGTACTTC.

The gene calls are TRBV4-1 and TRBJ1-5; no definite D call. V shed 5 bases and J shed 6 bases, with 20 bases lying between them. CDR1 and CDR2 from the germline V gene are MGHRA and YSYEKL. The CDR3 extends over 16 amino acids. CDR3 loop: CASSFSPIGELQPQHF. CDR3 DNA sequence: TGCGCCAGCAGCTTTTCTCCCATCGGAGAGCTTCAGCCCCAGCATTTT.

The chain recombines TRBV19 with TRBJ2-7, with D possibly matching TRBD2 (5 bases). The CDR3 extends over 15 amino acids. Per the germline V gene, CDR1 is LNHDA and CDR2 is SQIVND (reference sequence). The V and J ends lost 7 bases and 4 bases respectively, with 20 bases between them. The DNA of the CDR3 is TGTGCCAGTAAAGTACTAGATCTTCCGGAATACGAGCAGTACTTC. Amino acid sequence: CASKVLDLPEYEQYF.

The chain joins TRBV4-2 to TRBJ2-7; no firm D call. Deletions cut 3 bases from V and 2 bases from J, with 14 bases between. The CDR3 has 15 residues. Germline CDR1 reads LGHNA; CDR2 reads YNFKEQ. CDR3 amino acids: CASSQSDGQTYEQYF. As DNA, the CDR3 is TGTGCCAGCAGCCAGTCCGATGGGCAAACCTACGAGCAGTACTTC.

The J gene is TRBJ2-4, the V gene TRBV11-2; 9 positions match TRBD2. Germline CDR1 SGHAT, CDR2 FQNNGV. Unmatched junction bases numbered 1, after V lost 3 bases and J lost 1 base. This CDR3 has 15 residues. CDR3 coding DNA: TGTGCCAGCAGCTTGGCGGGGGGGGCCAAAAACATTCAGTACTTC. Its translation is CASSLAGGAKNIQYF.

The rearrangement uses TRBV10-3 and TRBJ2-7, with TRBD1 matching over 9 bases. This CDR3 is 16 amino acids long. V shed 2 bases and J 3 bases; nucleotides not matched to a gene: 8. Germline CDR1 ENHRY, CDR2 SYGVKD. The CDR3 reads CAISEAEGQGDYEQYF. The CDR3 nucleotides read TGTGCCATCAGTGAGGCGGAGGGACAGGGAGACTACGAGCAGTACTTC.

The CDR3 loop reads CASSSRGNYGYTF. In nucleotides, the CDR3 is TGCGCCTCCTCCTCCAGGGGTAACTATGGCTACACCTTC. V and J are TRBV5-1 and TRBJ1-2; a weak D match, TRBD1 (6 bases). CDR1 and CDR2 from the germline V gene are SGHRS and YFSETQ. Trimming stripped 10 bases from V and 1 base from J, with 14 bases between. This CDR3 contains 13 residues.

This chain links TRBV10-1 with TRBJ1-3; 7 bases align to TRBD1. This CDR3 comprises 16 residues. Trimming at V came to 4 bases and at J to 0 bases, leaving 6 bases not matched to a gene. CDR1 and CDR2 from the germline V gene are WNHNN and SYGVQD (reference sequence). The CDR3 protein is CASSGTGTDSGNTIYF. As DNA, the CDR3 is TGCGCCAGCAGTGGGACCGGGACAGACTCTGGAAACACCATATATTTT.

The chain links TRBV7-9 to TRBJ2-7; weak D call: TRBD1 (5 bases). V was shortened by 1 base and J by 0 bases, with 16 bases between the two germline ends. Germline V gene lookup returns CDR1 SEHNR and CDR2 FQNEAQ (reference sequence). The CDR3 consists of 17 residues. CDR3 DNA: TGTGCCAGCAGCTTAGGTCGTGGTTCAGGGTACTCCTACGAGCAGTACTTC. Protein product: CASSLGRGSGYSYEQYF.